These 32 T cell receptor beta chains came from one sample sequenced in a study of cytomegalovirus exposure and HLA in healthy donors. 60 Vbeta and 13 Jbeta primers were used in PCR. Profiling relied on immunoSEQ multiplex PCR, and the TCRdb table lists in-frame clones only, not all of them. The data contain about 180,000 clones, around 84% of them singletons. Sequencing was carried out using PBMCs. Receptors originate from a boy between 2 and 10 years old in good health and CMV-seronegative.

The chain links TRBV19 to TRBJ2-2; D unclear. V lost 8 bases and J 0 bases, leaving 4 bases between the germline ends. The CDR3 spans 12 residues. Germline values: CDR1 LNHDA, CDR2 SQIVND (reference sequence). CDR3 sequence: CASVANTGELFF. DNA for the CDR3: TGTGCCAGTGTAGCGAACACCGGGGAGCTGTTTTTT.

This clone showed up just once. The chain links TRBV10-3 to TRBJ1-5, with 10 nucleotides matching TRBD1. The CDR3 length is 15 residues. J was trimmed by 0 bases and V by 6 bases; bases with no gene match: 2. Germline lookup yields CDR1 ENHRY and CDR2 SYGVKD. CDR3 nucleotides: TGTGCCATCAGAGGGACAGGGGTTAGCAATCAGCCCCAGCATTTT. It specifies CAIRGTGVSNQPQHF.

The rearrangement joins TRBV10-3 to TRBJ1-5; D might be TRBD1 (6 bases). Trimming cost V 10 bases and J 2 bases, with 24 bases left between them. The length of the CDR3 is 17 residues. CDR1 is ENHRY, CDR2 SYGVKD, per germline. This chain's CDR3 is CATSLTGRFKGNQPQHF. DNA of the CDR3: TGTGCCACCTCACTGACAGGACGGTTCAAGGGCAATCAGCCCCAGCATTTT.

J is TRBJ2-1 and V is TRBV9; 12 bases are shared with TRBD2. The J segment lost 5 bases and the V segment lost 1 base, leaving 1 base of the junction unmatched. CDR3 size: 15 residues. The germline gives CDR1 SGDLS, CDR2 YYNGEE. The CDR3 sequence is CASSVLAGGNNEQFF. DNA for the CDR3: TGTGCCAGCAGCGTACTAGCGGGAGGGAACAATGAGCAGTTCTTC.

The V gene is TRBV5-1, the J gene TRBJ1-5, with D unclear. The length of the CDR3 is 15 residues. The V and J ends lost 0 bases and 4 bases respectively, with 11 bases between them. CDR1 and CDR2 (germline): SGHRS, YFSETQ. Written as DNA, the CDR3 is TGCGCCAGCAGCTTGGGCGACAAGTTTAATCAGCCCCAGCATTTT. Translation: CASSLGDKFNQPQHF.

The chain links TRBV5-1 to TRBJ2-5, with TRBD2 as a possible D gene (5 bases). Germline CDR1 is SGHRS and CDR2 is YFSETQ. V was pared by 0 bases and J by 3 bases, with 12 bases between. This CDR3 has 15 amino acids. The CDR3 sequence is CASSLEGNGEETQYF. The CDR3 bases are TGCGCCAGCAGCTTGGAGGGAAACGGGGAAGAGACCCAGTACTTC.

The chain combines TRBV11-2 with TRBJ1-3; D is possibly TRBD1 (6 bases). Germline assignment: CDR1 SGHAT and CDR2 FQNNGV. CDR3 length: 17 amino acids. The ends were cut back, 3 bases at V and 0 bases at J, with 15 bases in the middle. The CDR3 bases are TGTGCCAGCAGCTTTTCACAGGGCCCCGTCTCTGGAAACACCATATATTTT. This gives the protein CASSFSQGPVSGNTIYF.

This chain links TRBV28 with TRBJ2-1, with D tentatively TRBD1 (5 bases). This CDR3 contains 15 residues. The germline V gene has CDR1 MDHEN and CDR2 SYDVKM. V dropped 6 bases and J dropped 3 bases, with 15 bases sitting between them. For the CDR3, the DNA is TGTGCCAGCAGACCTGTCGCAGGGATCTACAATGAGCAGTTCTTC. It translates to CASRPVAGIYNEQFF.

V usage is TRBV7-2 and J usage is TRBJ2-2; D is possibly TRBD2 (5 bases). Trimming took off 4 bases at V and 3 bases at J, with 12 bases between the two ends. Germline V gene sequence: CDR1 SGHTA, CDR2 FQGNSA. The CDR3 covers 15 residues. CDR3 coding DNA: TGTGCCAGCAGCTCCTATAGCGTTTACACCGGGGAGCTGTTTTTT. Residues: CASSSYSVYTGELFF.

The chain is built from TRBV7-3 and TRBJ2-7; 12 bases fit TRBD2. Trimming took 3 bases from V and 7 from J; bases not matched to a gene: 7. CDR3 length: 15 amino acids. Germline V gene lookup returns CDR1 SGHTA and CDR2 FQGTGA. The CDR3 loop reads CASSFLAGGAEEQYF. DNA for the CDR3: TGTGCCAGCAGCTTCCTAGCGGGAGGGGCGGAAGAGCAGTACTTC.

This chain joins TRBV6-5 and TRBJ1-2; maybe TRBD1 (6 bases). CDR3 length: 13 amino acids. Germline CDR1 MNHEY, CDR2 SVGAGI. V was shortened by 3 bases and J by 7 bases, with 12 bases between the two germline ends. The CDR3 loop reads CASSYVQGGGYTF. CDR3 in DNA: TGTGCCAGCAGTTATGTACAGGGTGGTGGCTACACCTTC.

The chain employs TRBV5-4 and TRBJ2-1; 7 nucleotides agree with TRBD2. Germline trimming cut 4 bases from V and 3 bases from J; bases unmatched to any gene: 7. CDR1 SGHNT and CDR2 YYREEE come from the germline V gene (reference sequence). There are 15 residues in the CDR3. For the CDR3, the DNA is TGTGCCAGCAGCCGCTTGGGGGGGATCTACAATGAGCAGTTCTTC. Its translation is CASSRLGGIYNEQFF.

V is TRBV10-1 and J is TRBJ2-1; 7 bases fit TRBD2. V lost 0 bases to trimming and J lost 12 bases; unmatched junction nucleotides: 8. The CDR3 totals 14 residues. Germline CDR1 reads WNHNN; CDR2 reads SYGVQD (reference sequence). DNA of the CDR3: TGCGCCAGCAGTGAGTCTGGAAGGCCGGGAGGGCAGTTCTTC. This translates into CASSESGRPGGQFF.

This chain joins TRBV25-1 and TRBJ2-3, with D possibly matching TRBD2 (5 bases). Germline assignment: CDR1 MGHDK and CDR2 SYGVNS. The V gene lost 5 bases and the J gene lost 0 bases, with 15 bases spanning the gap. The length of the CDR3 is 16 residues. CDR3 DNA sequence: TGTGCCAGCAGTTATGGAGGTATCCTAAGCACAGATACGCAGTATTTT. Its protein is CASSYGGILSTDTQYF.

The genes are TRBV7-9 and TRBJ2-1; D is perhaps TRBD2 (5 bases). V lost 8 bases to trimming and J lost 0 bases, with 11 bases between them. Germline V lookup: CDR1 SEHNR, CDR2 FQNEAQ (reference sequence). The CDR3 consists of 14 residues. The CDR3 DNA is TGTGCCAGCCTGAGCGGAACCTCCTACAATGAGCAGTTCTTC. This codes for CASLSGTSYNEQFF.

The chain combines TRBV9 with TRBJ1-1, with TRBD1 matching over 8 bases. The length of the CDR3 is 15 residues. Trimming cost V 0 bases and J 6 bases; bases outside gene matches: 7. Looked up from germline, CDR1 is SGDLS and CDR2 is YYNGEE. CDR3: CASSVAGQGRAEAFF. The DNA of the CDR3 is TGTGCCAGCAGCGTAGCCGGACAGGGTAGGGCTGAAGCTTTCTTT.

The chain joins TRBV10-2 to TRBJ1-2; 10 nucleotides match TRBD1. V lost 8 bases, J lost 9 bases, and 12 bases stayed unmatched. Germline CDR1 reads WSHSY; CDR2 reads SAAADI. This CDR3 has 14 residues. The CDR3 region is CASGMTGGRDSYTF. The CDR3 DNA reads as TGCGCCAGCGGAATGACAGGGGGCCGTGATAGCTACACCTTC.

The rearrangement uses TRBV9 and TRBJ1-1; D gene uncertain. Germline CDR1 SGDLS, CDR2 YYNGEE. The CDR3 sequence is 14 residues long. The ends were cut back, 0 bases at V and 11 bases at J, with 17 bases in the middle. In DNA form, the CDR3 reads TGTGCCAGCAGCGTAGGACCCTCAGACAAGTGGGCTTTCTTT. This translates into CASSVGPSDKWAFF.

The chain is built from TRBV7-9 and TRBJ2-2, with 9 bases aligning to TRBD2. This CDR3 spans 13 amino acids. The trim removed 11 bases at V and 4 bases at J, leaving 5 bases unmatched. CDR1 SEHNR and CDR2 FQNEAQ come from the germline V gene (reference sequence). CDR3 in amino acids: CAGGGAGTGELFF. In DNA, the CDR3 is TGTGCCGGCGGGGGGGCAGGCACCGGGGAGCTGTTTTTT.

The chain links TRBV7-2 to TRBJ1-5; possible D gene TRBD1, 6 bases. Between the trimmed V and J ends, which lost 1 base and 6 bases, there was a span of 13 bases. CDR1 is SGHTA and CDR2 is FQGNSA in the germline V gene. The CDR3 extends over 15 amino acids. The CDR3 loop reads CASSLGGGLVQPQHF. The CDR3, as DNA: TGTGCCAGCAGCTTAGGGGGGGGGCTCGTTCAGCCCCAGCATTTT.

This clone showed up just a few times. In the same sample, other DNA sequences code for this CDR3. The chain carries TRBV28 and TRBJ2-7; 7 nucleotides match TRBD1. Germline CDR1 and CDR2: MDHEN and SYDVKM. Trimming at V came to 5 bases and at J to 1 base, leaving 2 bases not matched to a gene. The CDR3 is 13 amino acids. The CDR3 nucleotides read TGTGCCAGCAGTCCGGGACAGTCCTACGAGCAGTACGTC. As protein: CASSPGQSYEQYV.

This clone appeared a single time. The V gene is TRBV19, the J gene TRBJ1-5; D gene unclear. V was cut by 3 bases and J by 0 bases, with 15 bases left in between. This CDR3 contains 17 residues. CDR1 and CDR2 from the germline V gene are LNHDA and SQIVND (reference sequence). CDR3 bases: TGTGCCAGTAGTATCAGCCTAGAGAATTATAGCAATCAGCCCCAGCATTTT. Residues: CASSISLENYSNQPQHF.

The chain employs TRBV19 and TRBJ1-2; D gene uncertain. V shed 5 bases and J shed 0 bases, with 10 bases lying between them. The CDR3 totals 14 residues. The germline V gene encodes CDR1 LNHDA and CDR2 SQIVND (reference sequence). The chain's CDR3 is CASSYLGPNYGYTF. The CDR3 region has the DNA TGTGCCAGTAGTTACCTTGGGCCTAACTATGGCTACACCTTC.

This clone has only one observation. This chain connects TRBV28 to TRBJ2-2; 8 bases agree with TRBD1. J was trimmed by 1 base and V by 7 bases; bases with no gene match: 2. Germline V gives CDR1 MDHEN, CDR2 SYDVKM. The CDR3 loop spans 14 amino acids. CDR3 protein: CASNGQGNTGELFF. In DNA form, the CDR3 reads TGTGCCAGCAACGGACAGGGGAACACCGGGGAGCTGTTTTTT. The full variable domain, rest sourced from reference TRBV28 and TRBJ2-2, is DVKVTQSSRYLVKRTGEKVFLECVQDMDHENMFWYRQDPGLGLRLIYFSYDVKMKEKGDIPEGYSVSREKKERFSLILESASTNQTSMYLCASNGQGNTGELFFGEGSRLTVL.

The genes are TRBV7-9 and TRBJ1-5; D remains ambiguous. The V gene's germline CDR1 is SEHNR and CDR2 FQNEAQ (reference sequence). The CDR3 is 13 amino acids. V lost 5 bases, J lost 0 bases, and 5 bases lay in between. DNA of the CDR3: TGTGCCAGCAGCCCCGGTAGCAATCAGCCCCAGCATTTT. It codes for CASSPGSNQPQHF.

The chain carries TRBV2 and TRBJ2-6; D perhaps matches TRBD1 (5 bases). With 6 bases removed from V and 2 bases from J, the gap between germline ends came to 5 bases. The germline CDR1 and CDR2 sequences are SNHLY and FYNNEI. CDR3 length: 13 residues. The DNA for the CDR3 is TGTGCCAGCAGGGGGCCTGGGGCCAACGTCCTGACTTTC. This codes for CASRGPGANVLTF.

This clone was counted once. The chain uses TRBV7-7 and TRBJ2-1; 13 bases fit TRBD2. The CDR3 has 15 residues. With V trimmed by 6 bases and J by 8 bases, 7 bases remained unmatched. Germline CDR1 reads SSHAT; CDR2 reads FNYEAQ (reference sequence). CDR3 region: CASSRWTSGGDEQFF. In nucleotides, the CDR3 is TGTGCCAGCAGTCGGTGGACTAGCGGGGGTGATGAGCAGTTCTTC.

The V and J genes are TRBV7-9 and TRBJ2-1; unclear D gene. Trimming left V 5 bases short and J 8 bases short, with 7 bases between. CDR1 and CDR2 from the germline V gene are SEHNR and FQNEAQ (reference sequence). CDR3 length equals 11 residues. The CDR3 spells CASSPLYEQFF. The CDR3 nucleotides read TGTGCCAGCAGCCCCTTGTATGAGCAGTTCTTC.

This sequence joins TRBV2 and TRBJ1-3, with D hard to call. V was pared by 6 bases and J by 2 bases, with 8 bases between. The CDR3 runs to 13 residues. Germline CDR1 SNHLY, CDR2 FYNNEI. In DNA form, the CDR3 reads TGTGCCAGCAGGGACTCTGCTGGAAACACCATATATTTT. Protein sequence: CASRDSAGNTIYF. The variable domain in full, with the rest retrieved from reference TRBV2 and TRBJ1-3, is EPEVTQTPSHQVTQMGQEVILRCVPISNHLYFYWYRQILGQKVEFLVSFYNNEISEKSEIFDDQFSVERPDGSNFTLKIRSTKLEDSAMYFCASRDSAGNTIYFGEGSWLTVV.

The table lists this clone with a few counts. The chain links TRBV5-4 to TRBJ2-1, with D unresolved. Trimming removed 0 bases from V and 13 bases from J, with 11 bases in between. Germline CDR1 reads SGHNT; CDR2 reads YYREEE (reference sequence). This CDR3 is 12 amino acids long. The CDR3 nucleotides read TGTGCCAGCAGCTTGGTCGGCCTAGGACAGTTCTTC. Encoded protein: CASSLVGLGQFF.

The V gene is TRBV19, the J gene TRBJ1-5; possible D gene TRBD1, 5 bases. CDR3 length equals 15 residues. The V end was cut by 1 base, the J end by 7 bases, with 14 bases between. Germline V CDR1 and CDR2: LNHDA, SQIVND (reference sequence). The CDR3 nucleotides are TGTGCCAGTAGTATAGCCGGGGGTTCGGGGCAGCCCCAGCATTTT. This translates into CASSIAGGSGQPQHF. The full variable domain, in which reference TRBV19 and TRBJ1-5 provide the parts outside the CDR3, is DGGITQSPKYLFRKEGQNVTLSCEQNLNHDAMYWYRQDPGQGLRLIYYSQIVNDFQKGDIAEGYSVSREKKESFPLTVTSAQKNPTAFYLCASSIAGGSGQPQHFGDGTRLSIL.

The chain couples TRBV11-2 to TRBJ1-4; D remains unclear. V was trimmed by 5 bases and J by 10 bases, leaving 20 bases between them. CDR1 is SGHAT, CDR2 FQNNGV, per germline. The CDR3 has 15 amino acids. The chain's CDR3 is CASSGATGSVGKLFF. The CDR3 coding sequence is TGTGCCAGCAGCGGAGCTACGGGGAGCGTTGGAAAACTGTTTTTT.